What follows is one TCR beta chain and its context. With 60 Vbeta and 13 Jbeta primers, the PCR was carried out. Sequencing used immunoSEQ multiplex PCR; TCRdb keeps in-frame clones, though not all of them. Here the sample spans around 200,000 clones, 80% being singletons. The data stem from a study of cytomegalovirus exposure and HLA in healthy donors. The CDR3 loop spans 14 amino acids. Unmatched junction bases numbered 8, after V lost 9 bases and J lost 8 bases. CDR1 and CDR2 from the germline V gene are SGHVS and FQNEAQ. The chain uses TRBV7-8 and TRBJ2-1; 12 nucleotides match TRBD2. The source is a boy between 10 and 17 years old in good health and CMV-seronegative. The source material was PBMCs. As DNA, the CDR3 is TGTGCCAGTAGACTAGCGGGAGCTGCATATGAGCAGTTCTTC. Encoded protein: CASRLAGAAYEQFF.